This T cell receptor beta chain emerged from a study of T cells in Graves' hyperthyroidism and ophthalmopathy. In making diagnoses, clinical symptoms, serum thyroxine and TRAb, thyroid ultrasound and orbital computed tomography were all used. The study, taken as a whole, reports: Blood also contained most expanded thyroid clonotypes above 0.001.

This clonotype has only a few counts. The antigen is unknown. Amplified TCR beta CDR3 regions came from RNA transcripts. When the TCR CDR3 underwent first-round RT-PCR, the HTBI primer set was used. TCRdb reprocessed the multiplex PCR reads via MiXCR and lists one record per CDR3 protein. The data hold a few hundred thousand distinct CDR3 sequences, with 40% to 50% observed a single time. The TCR sequence derives from an adult woman with Graves' disease, either hyperthyroidism or ophthalmopathy (not recorded which). Sequencing was carried out using peripheral blood or thyroid tissue (not recorded which).

CDR3 nucleotides: TGCAGTGCTAGCGACGGGACAGGGGCGCGGTATGGCTACACCTTC. Translated: CSASDGTGARYGYTF. The chain uses TRBV20-1 and TRBJ1-2, with 10 bases matching TRBD1. Germline V gene data show CDR1 as DFQATT and CDR2 as SNEGSKA (reference sequence). Trimming at V came to 3 bases and at J to 5 bases, leaving 9 bases not matched to a gene. The CDR3 consists of 15 residues.